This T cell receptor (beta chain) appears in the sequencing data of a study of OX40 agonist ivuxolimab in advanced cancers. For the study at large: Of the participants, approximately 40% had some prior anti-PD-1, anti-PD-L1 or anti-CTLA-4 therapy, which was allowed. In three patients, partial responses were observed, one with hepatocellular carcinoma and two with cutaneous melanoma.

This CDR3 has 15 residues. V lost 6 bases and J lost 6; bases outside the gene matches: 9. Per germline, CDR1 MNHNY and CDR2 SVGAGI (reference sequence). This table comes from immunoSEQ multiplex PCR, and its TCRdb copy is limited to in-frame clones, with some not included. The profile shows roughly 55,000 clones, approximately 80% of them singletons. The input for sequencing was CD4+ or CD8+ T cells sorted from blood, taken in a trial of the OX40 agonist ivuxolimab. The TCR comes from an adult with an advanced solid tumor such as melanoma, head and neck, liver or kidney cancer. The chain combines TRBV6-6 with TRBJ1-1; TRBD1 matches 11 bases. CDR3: CASSFSDRGLAEAFF. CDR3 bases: TGTGCCAGCAGCTTCTCGGACAGGGGGCTTGCTGAAGCTTTCTTT.